Each of the 5 T cell receptor beta chains below was sequenced from the same sample in a study of T cells in Graves' hyperthyroidism and ophthalmopathy (dated by TCRdb to about 2019). Libraries were made using multiplex PCR. These reads were obtained on an Illumina HiSeq 2000. Amplification of TCR beta CDR3 regions was carried out from RNA transcripts. The first round of RT-PCR for the TCR CDR3 was performed with the HTBI primer set and the Qiagen OneStep RT-PCR kit. TCRdb handled the public reads itself, with Q25 trimming in fastp and clone calling in MiXCR, and kept productive beta chains. Each record represents a unique CDR3 protein, reported with the most common genes and DNA among its rows. For this sample the table gives about 320,000 distinct CDR3 sequences, of which roughly 15% were detected only once. The top ten clones comprise around a third of the sample. Material for sequencing was blood. Receptor source: a man younger than 40 with Graves' hyperthyroidism.

In this sample, this clonotype turned up many times. V gene TRBV28 combines with J gene TRBJ1-2; D remains unclear. CDR3 size: 12 residues. Trimming removed 1 base at V and 5 bases at J, with 5 bases between. CDR1 and CDR2 from the germline V gene are MDHEN and SYDVKM. The CDR3 sequence: CASSLSGYGYTF. The CDR3 DNA follows: TGTGCCAGCAGTTTATCCGGATATGGCTACACCTTC.

This clonotype showed up many times. V and J are TRBV11-2 and TRBJ2-7, with 10 bases lining up with TRBD2. Germline CDR1 SGHAT, CDR2 FQNNGV. V shed 1 base, J shed 0 bases, and the junction held 6 bases outside the gene matches. The CDR3 consists of 17 residues. CDR3 in amino acids: CASSLVTSGYSSYEQYF. CDR3 in DNA: TGTGCCAGCAGCTTAGTGACTAGCGGGTATAGCTCCTACGAGCAGTACTTC.

A remark on this clonotype: A read error may explain this, as a much larger clone is one base away. DNA of the CDR3: TGTGCCAGTGATCCGGGACTAGTCAATGACCAGTTCTTC. Translating it yields CASDPGLVNDQFF. The J gene is TRBJ2-1, the V gene TRBV11-2, with 8 bases lining up with TRBD2. This CDR3 has 13 amino acids. Germline CDR1 reads SGHAT; CDR2 reads FQNNGV.

This clonotype was seen many times. This chain uses TRBV2 with TRBJ1-4, with a tentative D call TRBD1 (6 bases). CDR1 is SNHLY and CDR2 is FYNNEI in the germline V gene. The CDR3 has 14 residues. V was clipped by 11 bases and J by 3 bases, with 16 bases between them. The CDR3 region is CAARPGAANEKLFF. CDR3 sequence (DNA): TGTGCCGCACGCCCGGGGGCGGCTAATGAAAAACTGTTTTTT.

This clonotype appeared a few times. The rearrangement links TRBV5-1 to TRBJ1-1, with 7 bases aligning to TRBD1. CDR3 length: 15 amino acids. Germline CDR1 and CDR2: SGHRS and YFSETQ. Trimming took 4 bases from V and 0 from J; bases not matched to a gene: 6. The CDR3 nucleotides are TGCGCCAGCAGCCCCCAGGGGGTCCTGAACACTGAAGCTTTCTTT. As protein: CASSPQGVLNTEAFF.